This TCR beta chain is from a study of T cell changes during pregnancy in multiple sclerosis. Libraries were prepared by immunoSEQ multiplex PCR; TCRdb keeps only in-frame clonotypes and omits some of them. The data hold just under 95,000 clones, with around 94% observed a single time. Germline lookup yields CDR1 MDHEN and CDR2 SYDVKM. The CDR3 extends over 15 amino acids. Between the trimmed V and J ends, which lost 6 bases and 4 bases, there was a span of 16 bases. The sequence derives from a female donor with multiple sclerosis, enrolled in a pregnancy study. The chain is built from TRBV28 and TRBJ2-1; perhaps TRBD1 as D (7 bases). Sequences were derived from peripheral blood, sampled in the first trimester of pregnancy. The CDR3 region has the DNA TGTGCCAGCAGCCCCACCAGGGGGGTGTACAATGAGCAGTTCTTC. Amino acids: CASSPTRGVYNEQFF.